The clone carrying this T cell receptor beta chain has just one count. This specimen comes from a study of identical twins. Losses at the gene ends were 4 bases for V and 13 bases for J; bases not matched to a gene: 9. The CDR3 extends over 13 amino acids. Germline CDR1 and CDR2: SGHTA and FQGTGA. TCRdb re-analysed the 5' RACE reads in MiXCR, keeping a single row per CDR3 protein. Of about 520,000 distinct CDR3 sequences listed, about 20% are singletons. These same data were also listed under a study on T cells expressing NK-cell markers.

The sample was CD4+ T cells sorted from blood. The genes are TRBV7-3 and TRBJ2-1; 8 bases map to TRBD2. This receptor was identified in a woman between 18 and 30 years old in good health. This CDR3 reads CASSSTPGGNQFF. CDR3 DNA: TGTGCCAGCAGCTCCACTCCGGGGGGGAACCAGTTCTTC.